This T cell receptor beta chain was sequenced for a study of CD4+ T cells in melanoma. CDR3 length equals 15 residues. The V end lost 4 bases, the J end lost 3 bases, and 13 bases lay between the germline ends. Germline CDR1 reads MGHRA; CDR2 reads YSYEKL. Sequenced by immunoSEQ multiplex PCR; TCRdb stores in-frame clones only, minus some. This sample has around 130,000 clones; 80% to 95% occur once, and the top ten carry approximately 1.5%. Findings and limits, study-wide: CD8+ T cell, macrophage and B cell function reportedly correlated with neoantigen-specific CD4+ T cells. Reportedly, melanoma neoantigen-specific CD4+ T cells showed varied differentiation states.

About this clone itself: Its antigen is not identified.

This sequence joins TRBV4-1 and TRBJ1-5; no clear D gene. This TCR came from a human donor with melanoma. In DNA, the CDR3 is TGCGCCAGCAGCCTTGAAGCGTGGGACAATCAGCCCCAGCATTTT. It is translated as CASSLEAWDNQPQHF.